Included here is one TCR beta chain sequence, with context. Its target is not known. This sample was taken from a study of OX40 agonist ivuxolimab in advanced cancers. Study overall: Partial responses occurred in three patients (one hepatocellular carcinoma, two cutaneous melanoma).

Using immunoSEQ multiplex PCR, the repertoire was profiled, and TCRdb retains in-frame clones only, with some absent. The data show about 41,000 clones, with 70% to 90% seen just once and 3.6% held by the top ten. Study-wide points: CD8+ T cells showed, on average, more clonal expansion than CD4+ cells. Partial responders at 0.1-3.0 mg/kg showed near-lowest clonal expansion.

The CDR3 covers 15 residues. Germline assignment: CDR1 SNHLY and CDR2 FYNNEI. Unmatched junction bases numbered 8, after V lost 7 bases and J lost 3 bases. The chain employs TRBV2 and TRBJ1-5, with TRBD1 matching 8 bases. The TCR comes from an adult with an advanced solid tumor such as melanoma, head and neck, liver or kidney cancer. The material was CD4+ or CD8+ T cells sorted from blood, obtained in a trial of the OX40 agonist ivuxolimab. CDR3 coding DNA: TGTGCCAGCACCGACGGGACAGGCCTCAATCAGCCCCAGCATTTT. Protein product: CASTDGTGLNQPQHF.